Described below is a single T cell receptor (beta chain) sequence and its context. This clone's antigen is unknown. It has no much larger one-base neighbor in the sample; base qualities were not kept. The CDR3 sequence holds 13 residues, the cysteine and phenylalanine included. Of the read, only the CDR3 DNA is kept; its 39 bases are in frame from base 1. Taken from the germline V gene (reference sequence), the CDR1 and CDR2 loops are GTSNPN and SVGIG. For this chain, trimming is 5 bases at the V end and 4 bases at the J end, and the number of junction bases without a gene match is 4. The library was obtained by RACE. Reads for this sample came from a NextSeq 500. Library preparation attached unique molecular identifiers to individual cDNA molecules for quantitative, reproducible TCR counting. For every blood RNA sample, sequencing covered both the TCR alpha and TCR beta chains. The paper's processing steps were these. The median number of TCRs per sample was some 100,000, ranging from about 23,224 to 690,600. The Decombinator software suite was used to annotate V, J and CDR3 in the TCR reads. For PS versus PT1 abundance plots, all samples were subsampled to the same number of TCRs (28,000). Expanded TCRs were defined as absent before sensitization and observed at least eight times at the 2-week time point. TCRdb reworked the public reads: Q25 trimming with fastp, MiXCR clone assembly, productive beta chains retained. Each entry is one CDR3 protein sequence, shown with its most common DNA and genes. Clone size and V and J calls follow TCRdb, not the original study. In all, the sample holds tens of thousands of distinct CDR3 sequences, and roughly 9.1% of those were seen once. The ten largest make up roughly 3.5% of the sample.

According to the study, the label for this sample's time point signals: pre-sensitization, week 0. This sample's treatment or condition label indicates: therapeutic diphenylcyclopropenone sensitization with weekly scalp DPC. At each patch-test visit, blood was drawn before the patch test was applied. To be eligible, patients had to be aged 18 to 70, diagnosed with alopecia and judged suitable for DPC therapy, while pregnant patients were excluded. Total RNA was extracted from unfractionated whole blood that had been collected in Tempus Blood RNA tubes. This specimen comes from a study of human T cells and chemical hapten exposure (dated by TCRdb to the early 2020s). Turning to the overall study: For sensitization, 2% DPC in acetone was applied to a 2 cm by 2 cm area of upper inner arm skin. Patients additionally received weekly therapeutic DPC doses to the scalp throughout the approximately 22-week study period. Patch testing on the upper back used Finn chambers containing 0.01% DPC, with scoring done after 6 days according to International Contact Dermatitis Research Group standards. Most of the patients in the cohort were female, and the cohort covered alopecia areata with under or over 50% scalp involvement, alopecia totalis and alopecia universalis. Libraries were pooled for sequencing, and variation in per-sample TCR yields was attributed mainly to small differences in library volumes within the pool. The study tracked peripheral blood TCR repertoire changes in vivo during primary and secondary sensitization to the hapten diphenylcyclopropenone (DPC) in alopecia patients. Blood was sampled from patients pre-sensitization (week 0) and at 2, 6 and about 24 weeks after DPC sensitization. About 29 alopecia patients gave blood for TCR sequencing at one to four time points (pre-sensitization, 2, 6 and 24 weeks). Points the paper makes about the study in general: Repeated subsampling changed both the strength of the expansion versus patch-test correlation and the threshold at which that correlation became significant. Expanded TCRs formed significantly more large CDR3 similarity clusters than pre-sensitization or healthy control sets, consistent with antigen-driven responses. A positive correlation was found between the number of PT1 expanded TCRs and patch test score, with significance reached at thresholds 8, 16 and 32 but not 4. The number of TCRs above 1 in 1000 frequency did not change with DPC sensitization; there was no evidence of global repertoire structure alterations. Alopecia, a presumed autoimmune disease, was present in all patients, so the immune response of the patients might differ from that of healthy individuals.

Material: whole blood, obtained in connection with sensitization to the hapten diphenylcyclopropenone (DPC). The receptor was isolated from a woman aged 40 to 50 with alopecia areata. Some clones in this sample may be carry-over from other donors' samples. The rearranged chain carries TRBV30 and TRBJ1-1; 10 of the junction bases match TRBD1. The DNA sequence is given as TGTGCCTGGCTACGACAGGGGGCCACTGAAGCTTTCTTT. This is translated as CAWLRQGATEAFF. The full variable domain, with segments outside the CDR3 supplied by the reference TRBV30 and TRBJ1-1 proteins, appears as SQTIHQWPATLVQPVGSPLSLECTVEGTSNPNLYWYRQAAGRGLQLLFYSVGIGQISSEVPQNLSASRPQDRQFILSSKKLLLSDSGFYLCAWLRQGATEAFFGQGTRLTVV.